This T cell receptor beta chain originates from a study of blood T cells in healthy people across ages. General study points: As naive T cell percentage varied, TCR beta diversity correlated strongly with it.

This clonotype was detected many times. The antigen is unknown. A sample-barcoded 5' primer and a J-beta primer mix were used in a second PCR of roughly 7 to 11 cycles. Each CDR3 protein gets one entry after TCRdb re-called the 5' RACE reads with MiXCR. The data show about 930,000 distinct CDR3 sequences, with 25% to 30% seen just once and around 9.6% held by the top ten. This same sample was also part of a study on T cells of mothers and their children. That report notes: Each mother gave over 8 million TCR beta CDR3 reads; each child, a few million.

Input material: blood. The clonotype originates from a woman in her thirties or forties in good health.

The CDR3 DNA reads TGTGCCAGCGCAAGGAGCTACGAGCAGTACTTC. This translates into CASARSYEQYF. The V call is TRBV28, the J call TRBJ2-7; D not certain. The ends were cut back, 8 bases at V and 3 bases at J, with 8 bases in the middle. Germline CDR1 is MDHEN and CDR2 is SYDVKM. The CDR3 runs 11 residues.